The T cell receptor (beta chain) described here comes from a study of blood T cells in healthy people across ages (dated by TCRdb to about 2015). Background for the entire study: In model experiments, template switching captured about one uniquely barcoded TCR beta cDNA molecule for every two T cells. Using the same blood draw, the study looked at two additional independent replicas of 1 million unique cDNA reads for two donors, one aged 18 to 30 and the other aged 80 or older. To avoid experimental bias, donors of different ages were randomly spread across the sequencing lanes. The donors were split into four age groups: young (average around 16 years), middle-aged (roughly 42), aged (more than 60) and long-lived (approximately 80). Age-related changes in TCR beta repertoire diversity were measured in the study by deep sequencing normalized with unique cDNA molecular identifiers.

Details on this clonotype: The clone's antigen remains unknown. No base qualities exist here, and no much larger clone lies one base off it.

In the germline V gene (reference sequence), CDR1 corresponds to SEHNR and CDR2 to FQNEAQ. From the cysteine up to the phenylalanine, the CDR3 has a length of 14 residues. Only the CDR3 part of the read is kept: 42 bases, read in frame from the first base. V loses 5 bases at its end and J loses 7 bases; junction bases beyond the gene matches: 8. General study outcomes and caveats: Compared with the aged group, the long-lived group had more naive CD4+ T cells, fewer expanded clones and increased TCR diversity, suggesting age selection. Estimates of total diversity based on one million sequenced T cells were considered lower bounds and underestimates. Bulk unsorted PBMC profiling prevented conclusive comparison of naive and antigen-experienced compartments. Donor CMV infection status was unknown, potentially confounding age-related changes in expanded clonotypes. The percentage of naive T cells measured by flow cytometry correlated strongly with observed TCR beta diversity. Observed TCR beta diversity per million T cells fell roughly linearly with age, and a significant reduction was already apparent by age around 39.

Library preparation employed 5' RACE. The sample was run on an Illumina HiSeq 2500. A second 7 to 11 cycle PCR used a sample-barcoded 5' primer and a J-beta primer mix. Each TCR beta cDNA molecule received a unique molecular identifier from a template-switch 5' adaptor carrying 12 random nucleotides. At least 3 million CDR3-containing paired-end reads were obtained from each sample. The Mint cDNA synthesis kit, primed by a TRBC-specific oligonucleotide, was used to synthesize first-strand cDNA from all RNA. After uracil-DNA glycosylase treatment, a first 18-cycle PCR used universal primers M1SS and BC2_uni_R on all cDNA. As for the original processing: For normalization, 1 million high-quality reads were randomly selected from each sample, with every read carrying a distinct molecular identifier. Reads sharing molecular identifiers were discarded rather than binned into consensus sequences. MiTCR, set to a Q25 quality threshold and the strictest error-elimination algorithm, was used for CDR3 identification, clonotype clustering and error correction. A nonparametric unseen species model with Euler transformation was used to estimate a lower bound on total TCR beta diversity. The public reads were reanalyzed by TCRdb: fastp trimming at Q25, MiXCR alignment, in-frame beta chains only. Rows are unified per CDR3 protein, each entry keeping the most common DNA and genes. These V and J calls derive from TCRdb rather than the authors' analysis. Counted in this sample were over 1,500,000 distinct CDR3 sequences; approximately 50% of them appeared once. The ten largest clones add up to approximately 2.1% of the sample.

The donors were 40 or so Caucasian individuals from Russia, aged roughly 6 to 90 years, who were systemically healthy. Each donor gave around 9.8 milliliters of peripheral blood, collected into EDTA-treated Vacutainer tubes. Ficoll-Paque density-gradient centrifugation was used to isolate PBMCs, with at least 6 million per sample. Trizol reagent was used to extract total RNA from the PBMCs, yielding at least 5.5 micrograms per sample. For every donor, flow cytometry on a PBMC aliquot measured the percentage of naive CD45RAhigh/CD27high T cells. The TCR was taken from a woman aged 40 to 50 in good health. Sequencing used blood. The chain uses TRBV7-9 and TRBJ1-2, with 9 middle bases fitting TRBD1. The DNA sequence follows: TGTGCCAGCAGCGTAGTACAGGGGGCGGCTGGCTACACCTTC. Translation gives CASSVVQGAAGYTF.